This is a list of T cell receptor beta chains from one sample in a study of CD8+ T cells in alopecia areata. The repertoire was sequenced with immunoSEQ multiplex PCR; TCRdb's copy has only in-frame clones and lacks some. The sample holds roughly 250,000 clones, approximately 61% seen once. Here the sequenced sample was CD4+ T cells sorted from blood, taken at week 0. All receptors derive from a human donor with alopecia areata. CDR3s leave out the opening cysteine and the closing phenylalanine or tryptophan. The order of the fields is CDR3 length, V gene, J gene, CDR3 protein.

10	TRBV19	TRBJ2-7	ASSPGHNEQY
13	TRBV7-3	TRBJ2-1	ASSTSSGVGNEQF
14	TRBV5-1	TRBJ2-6	ASTAGTVSGANVLT
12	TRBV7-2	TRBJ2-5	ASSTRQGVETQY
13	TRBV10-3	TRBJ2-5	AISDPAGLRETQY
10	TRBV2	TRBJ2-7	ASSGGNYEQY
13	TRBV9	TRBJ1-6	ASSTGTDSNSPLH
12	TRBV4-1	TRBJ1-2	ASSQPGQGKNYT
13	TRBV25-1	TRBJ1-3	ASSESSTGGNTIY
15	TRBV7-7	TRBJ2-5	ASSLAGTSGFQETQY
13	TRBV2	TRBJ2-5	ASSEAGPRGETQY
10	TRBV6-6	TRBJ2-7	ASRPSRYEQY
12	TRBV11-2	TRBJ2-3	ASSPRGAPDTQY
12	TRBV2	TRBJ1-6	ASSELGLDSPLH
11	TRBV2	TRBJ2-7	ASAPYPSYEQY
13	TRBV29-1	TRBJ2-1	SVLATAGGLSEQF
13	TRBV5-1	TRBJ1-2	ASSGPRGVLDGYT
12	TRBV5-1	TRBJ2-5	ASSVQGNQETQY
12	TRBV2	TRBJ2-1	ASREGQGGNEQF
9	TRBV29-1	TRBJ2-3	SGKATDTQY
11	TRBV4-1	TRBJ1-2	ASSQLLVQGYT
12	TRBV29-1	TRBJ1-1	SVETGTANTEAF
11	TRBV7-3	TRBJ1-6	ASSVDINSPLH
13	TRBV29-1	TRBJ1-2	SVVPLSSADYGYT
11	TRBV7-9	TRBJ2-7	ASSPTGFYTQY
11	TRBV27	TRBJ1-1	ASRGRLNTEAF
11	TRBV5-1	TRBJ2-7	ASSSTQGYEQY
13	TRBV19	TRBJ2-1	ASSILAGANNEQF
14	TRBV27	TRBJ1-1	ASSLFGGPPSTEAF
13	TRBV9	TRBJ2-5	ASSTTGGIRETQY
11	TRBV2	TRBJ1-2	ASSEQGAGGYT
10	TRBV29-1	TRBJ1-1	SVGSGGTEAF
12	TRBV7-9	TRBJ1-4	ASSSTGKPEKLF
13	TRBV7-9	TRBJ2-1	ASSSHGGPYNEQF
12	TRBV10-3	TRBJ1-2	AISVRGLGYGYT
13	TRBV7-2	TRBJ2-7	ASSLAGLASYEQY
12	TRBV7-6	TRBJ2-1	ASSLLAGVNEQF
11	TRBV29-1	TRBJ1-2	SVDRGRNYGYT
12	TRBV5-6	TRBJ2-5	ASSARVEQETQY
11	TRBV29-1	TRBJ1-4	SVGKGLGEKLF
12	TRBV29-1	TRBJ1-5	SVVVGGAGQPQH
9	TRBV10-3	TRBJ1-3	AISAGNTIY
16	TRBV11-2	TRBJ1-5	ASRRPGQGLFCNQPQH
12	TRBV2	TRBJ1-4	ASSDRGYNEKLF
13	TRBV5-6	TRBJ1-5	ASSLDRGLGQPQH
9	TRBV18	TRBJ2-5	ASSPGETQY
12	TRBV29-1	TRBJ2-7	SVAGLAGSYEQY
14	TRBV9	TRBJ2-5	ASSVGGQVGLETQY
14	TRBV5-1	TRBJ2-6	ASSLRRAEGANVLT
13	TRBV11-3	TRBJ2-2	ASSLGRGTTGELF
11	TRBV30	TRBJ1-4	AWSVRGNEKLF
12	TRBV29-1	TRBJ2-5	SVDPAGLAKTQY
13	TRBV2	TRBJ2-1	ASSVESPHYNEQF